Given below is one T cell receptor beta chain in context. This table comes from immunoSEQ multiplex PCR, and its TCRdb copy is limited to in-frame clones, with some not included. The data show 35,000 to 50,000 clones, with 73% seen just once and roughly 3.5% held by the top ten. This CDR3 comprises 15 residues. CDR1 is SSHAT, CDR2 FNYEAQ, per germline (reference sequence). V was clipped by 1 base and J by 4 bases; unmatched bases: 3. The sample originates from a study of radiotherapy plus CTLA-4 blockade in lung cancer. Study-level background: Objective responses were documented in roughly 20% of patients, with disease control in roughly 34%.

The sequences come from peripheral blood, collected from a patient treated with radiotherapy plus ipilimumab. The V gene is TRBV7-7, the J gene TRBJ2-2; 7 bases align to TRBD1. This sequence originates from a human donor with non-small cell lung cancer who had a complete response to radiotherapy plus ipilimumab. CDR3 sequence (DNA): TGTGCCAGCAGCTTAGAGGGGACAGCCACCGGGGAGCTGTTTTTT. It is translated as CASSLEGTATGELFF.